This is a list of T cell receptor beta chains from one sample in a study of T cells in Graves' hyperthyroidism and ophthalmopathy. One entry per CDR3 protein, called by TCRdb with MiXCR from the multiplex PCR reads. Of around 660,000 distinct CDR3 sequences in the sample, about 45% were seen once. The sample taken for sequencing was peripheral blood or thyroid tissue (not recorded which). Receptor source: an adult man with Graves' disease, either hyperthyroidism or ophthalmopathy (not recorded which). Each CDR3 is given with its conserved first and last residue. The D gene is left open where the match is weak. Size is stated for part of the rows, as once, few or many counts, or as a class when the clone is expanded.

d_call,clone_size,j_call,v_call,cdr3_nt,cdr3_aa
-,-,TRBJ1-6,TRBV10-3,TGTGCCATCAGTGAGTCGGCCCTCACCTATAATTCACCCCTCCACTTT,CAISESALTYNSPLHF
TRBD1,-,TRBJ1-1,TRBV19,TGTGCCAATAGTCGGACAGGGCGGACTGAAGCTTTCTTT,CANSRTGRTEAFF
TRBD1,-,TRBJ1-1,TRBV7-2,TGTGCCAGCAGCGCACAGGGGGCGGTGAACACTGAAGCTTTCTTT,CASSAQGAVNTEAFF
-,many,TRBJ1-5,TRBV15,TGTGCCACCAGCAGAGATGGGGGGGTTCAGCCCCAGCATTTT,CATSRDGGVQPQHF
-,-,TRBJ1-5,TRBV25-1,TGTGCCAGCAGTGAATATCGGCCAGGTCAGCCCCAGCATTTT,CASSEYRPGQPQHF
TRBD2,-,TRBJ2-5,TRBV7-8,TGTGCCAGCAGCTTAGGTCTTCTAGCGGGGGTCGAGACCCAGTACTTC,CASSLGLLAGVETQYF
TRBD1,-,TRBJ1-3,TRBV20-1,TGCAGTGCTCGAACATACAGGGGAACAGGGAACACCATATATTTT,CSARTYRGTGNTIYF
-,-,TRBJ2-3,TRBV7-6,TGTGCCAGCAGCCGACTAGATAGCACAGATACGCAGTATTTT,CASSRLDSTDTQYF
TRBD1,-,TRBJ1-5,TRBV2,TGTGCCAGCTGGACAGGGTATCAGCCCCAGCATTTT,CASWTGYQPQHF
-,-,TRBJ1-2,TRBV24-1,TGTGCCACCAGCGCTGCCGAGGGTTCTGGCTACACCTTC,CATSAAEGSGYTF
TRBD1,-,TRBJ1-2,TRBV7-8,TGTGCCAGTAGTGGAGTCCAGGGGGATGGCTACACCTTC,CASSGVQGDGYTF
-,many,TRBJ1-1,TRBV7-2,TGTGCCAGCAGACTGGACAGAGGGACTGAAGCTTTCTTT,CASRLDRGTEAFF
-,-,TRBJ2-7,TRBV7-2,TGTGCTGCAAAAGGCCGGGGCACCTACGAGCAGTACTTC,CAAKGRGTYEQYF
-,many,TRBJ1-6,TRBV7-2,TGTGCCAGCAGTCCCTGGGACACGTCTTCTAATTCACCCCTCCACTTT,CASSPWDTSSNSPLHF
-,-,TRBJ1-1,TRBV12-3/TRBV12-4,TGTGCCAGCAGTCCCCCGACCGTGATGAACACTGAAGCTTTCTTT,CASSPPTVMNTEAFF